What follows are 15 T cell receptor beta chains derived from one specimen sequenced in a study of cytomegalovirus exposure and HLA in healthy donors. This PCR relied on a set of 60 Vbeta primers and 13 Jbeta primers. The table came from immunoSEQ multiplex PCR; TCRdb's copy has only in-frame clones and leaves some out. The table includes roughly 150,000 clones, about 72% detected once. The specimen sequenced was PBMCs. These receptors originate from a man aged 35-49 years in good health and CMV-seronegative.

The DNA of the CDR3 is TGCAGTGCTAGCTCCTCGTATGAGCAGTTCTTC. The encoded protein is CSASSSYEQFF. The chain uses TRBV20-1 and TRBJ2-1, with D hard to call. The CDR3 is made up of 11 amino acids. Germline CDR1 reads DFQATT; CDR2 reads SNEGSKA (reference sequence). V gave up 3 bases and J gave up 8 bases, with 8 bases separating them.

The rearrangement links TRBV9 to TRBJ2-3; TRBD2 is a possible D gene (6 bases). Looked up from germline, CDR1 is SGDLS and CDR2 is YYNGEE. This CDR3 is 16 amino acids long. Trimming left V 4 bases short and J 0 bases short, with 15 bases between. For the CDR3, the DNA is TGTGCCAGCAGCAGTTACAGAGCGGGTAGCACAGATACGCAGTATTTT. Its translation: CASSSYRAGSTDTQYF. The variable domain in full, with the rest retrieved from reference TRBV9 and TRBJ2-3, is DSGVTQTPKHLITATGQRVTLRCSPRSGDLSVYWYQQSLDQGLQFLIQYYNGEERAKGNILERFSAQQFPDLHSELNLSSLELGDSALYFCASSSYRAGSTDTQYFGPGTRLTVL.

The rearrangement links TRBV5-6 to TRBJ1-3; a possible D gene is TRBD1 (5 bases). This CDR3 comprises 17 residues. The V gene's germline CDR1 is SGHDT and CDR2 YYEEEE. Trimming shortened V by 4 bases and J by 0 bases, and 17 bases separated the two germline ends. The CDR3 DNA is TGTGCCAGCAGCCTAGCGGGACTCTCGTTCTCTGGAAACACCATATATTTT. Protein sequence: CASSLAGLSFSGNTIYF.

This rearrangement joins TRBV4-2 to TRBJ1-4, with D perhaps matching TRBD1 (6 bases). The V end lost 4 bases, the J end lost 5 bases, and 14 bases lay between the germline ends. CDR3 length: 15 amino acids. The V gene's germline CDR1 is LGHNA and CDR2 YNFKEQ. The CDR3 loop reads CASSPPDRANEKLFF. DNA of the CDR3: TGTGCCAGCAGCCCCCCGGACAGAGCCAATGAAAAACTGTTTTTT.

As concerns this clone: One junction end disagrees with the germline gene, perhaps due to a read error. V gene TRBV2 combines with J gene TRBJ2-1, with D unclear. This CDR3 has 13 residues. CDR1 is SNHLY and CDR2 is FYNNEI in the germline V gene. The CDR3 protein is CASSAGTYSEQFF. In DNA, the CDR3 is TGTGCCAGCTCGGCTGGAACCTACAGTGAGCAGTTCTTC.

The rearrangement joins TRBV5-1 to TRBJ2-7; 7 nucleotides line up with TRBD1. V was pared by 4 bases and J by 3 bases, with 7 bases of the junction left unmatched. The CDR3 runs to 14 residues. The germline V gene encodes CDR1 SGHRS and CDR2 YFSETQ. Written as DNA, the CDR3 is TGCGCCAGCAGCGTACAGGGGTTTGACTACGAGCAGTACTTC. It specifies CASSVQGFDYEQYF.

CDR3 amino acids: CASSLVVTSSYNEQFF. The CDR3 DNA reads TGTGCCAGCAGCTTGGTTGTGACTAGCTCCTACAATGAGCAGTTCTTC. The rearrangement joins TRBV5-4 to TRBJ2-1, with a weak D call TRBD2 (6 bases). V lost 0 bases and J 0 bases, leaving 10 bases between the germline ends. There are 16 residues in the CDR3. The germline V gene has CDR1 SGHNT and CDR2 YYREEE (reference sequence).

To note about this clone: Different DNA sequences within this sample yield the same CDR3. J is TRBJ2-7 and V is TRBV9, with a weak D call TRBD2 (7 bases). The CDR3 totals 14 residues. The germline V gene encodes CDR1 SGDLS and CDR2 YYNGEE. Between the trimmed V and J ends, which lost 0 bases and 4 bases, there was a span of 11 bases. CDR3 region: CASSVGGGPYEQYF. The CDR3 DNA follows: TGTGCCAGCAGCGTAGGGGGGGGGCCGTACGAGCAGTACTTC.

This rearrangement joins TRBV28 to TRBJ2-7, with D perhaps matching TRBD1 (6 bases). The CDR3 extends over 16 amino acids. Germline V gene lookup returns CDR1 MDHEN and CDR2 SYDVKM. Trimming took 6 bases from V and 2 from J, leaving 20 bases between them. The CDR3 is CASRHIDRTETYEQYF. Written as DNA, the CDR3 is TGTGCCAGCAGGCATATTGACAGGACAGAAACCTACGAGCAGTACTTC. Full variable domain (remainder filled in from reference TRBV28 and TRBJ2-7): DVKVTQSSRYLVKRTGEKVFLECVQDMDHENMFWYRQDPGLGLRLIYFSYDVKMKEKGDIPEGYSVSREKKERFSLILESASTNQTSMYLCASRHIDRTETYEQYFGPGTRLTVT.

V and J are TRBV19 and TRBJ1-3; no reliable D call. V lost 7 bases and J lost 0, with 10 bases in between. Germline V gives CDR1 LNHDA, CDR2 SQIVND (reference sequence). The CDR3 has 14 residues. The CDR3 coding sequence is TGTGCCAGTAAGCAACAGAGCTCTGGAAACACCATATATTTT. Translating it yields CASKQQSSGNTIYF.

The chain employs TRBV6-1 and TRBJ2-4, with 9 nucleotides matching TRBD1. Germline-derived CDR1 and CDR2 are MNHNS and SASEGT. V lost 10 bases, J lost 5 bases, and 3 bases stayed unmatched. The CDR3 loop spans 12 amino acids. The CDR3 region is CATGQGENIQYF. The DNA for the CDR3 is TGTGCCACGGGACAGGGCGAAAACATTCAGTACTTC.

This chain connects TRBV7-9 to TRBJ1-2; D is unclear. V was clipped by 4 bases and J by 4 bases, with 10 bases between them. This CDR3 has 13 residues. Germline V lookup: CDR1 SEHNR, CDR2 FQNEAQ (reference sequence). Here the CDR3 DNA reads TGTGCCAGCAGCTCCAGGTCCAGCTATGGCTACACCTTC. It translates to CASSSRSSYGYTF.

The V gene is TRBV9, the J gene TRBJ2-1, with D hard to call. This CDR3 has 11 amino acids. Germline CDR1 is SGDLS and CDR2 is YYNGEE. V was trimmed by 4 bases and J by 5 bases, leaving 4 bases between them. The chain's CDR3 is CASSLDNEQFF. The CDR3 DNA follows: TGTGCCAGCAGCCTCGACAATGAGCAGTTCTTC.

This clone was found once. The rearrangement links TRBV5-4 to TRBJ2-3; TRBD2 might be the D (7 bases). Germline V lookup: CDR1 SGHNT, CDR2 YYREEE (reference sequence). Trimming removed 10 bases at V and 4 bases at J, with 22 bases between. CDR3 length equals 15 residues. CDR3 in DNA: TGTGCCTTTCGCTCGGGGGGCCGAGGCGCAGATACGCAGTATTTT. Amino acids: CAFRSGGRGADTQYF. Drawing the rest from reference TRBV5-4 and TRBJ2-3, the complete variable domain is ETGVTQSPTHLIKTRGQQVTLRCSSQSGHNTVSWYQQALGQGPQFIFQYYREEENGRGNFPPRFSGLQFPNYSSELNVNALELDDSALYLCAFRSGGRGADTQYFGPGTRLTVL.

This chain connects TRBV7-3 to TRBJ1-2; D possibly corresponds to TRBD1 (5 bases). The V end was cut by 2 bases, the J end by 2 bases, with 12 bases between. The CDR3 loop spans 15 amino acids. Germline V CDR1 and CDR2: SGHTA, FQGTGA. CDR3 sequence reads: CASSLSQGTNYGYTF. The CDR3 DNA follows: TGTGCCAGCAGCTTATCGCAGGGCACGAACTATGGCTACACCTTC. The full variable domain, completed using reference TRBV7-3 and TRBJ1-2, is GAGVSQTPSNKVTEKGKYVELRCDPISGHTALYWYRQSLGQGPEFLIYFQGTGAADDSGLPNDRFFAVRPEGSVSTLKIQRTERGDSAVYLCASSLSQGTNYGYTFGSGTRLTVV.